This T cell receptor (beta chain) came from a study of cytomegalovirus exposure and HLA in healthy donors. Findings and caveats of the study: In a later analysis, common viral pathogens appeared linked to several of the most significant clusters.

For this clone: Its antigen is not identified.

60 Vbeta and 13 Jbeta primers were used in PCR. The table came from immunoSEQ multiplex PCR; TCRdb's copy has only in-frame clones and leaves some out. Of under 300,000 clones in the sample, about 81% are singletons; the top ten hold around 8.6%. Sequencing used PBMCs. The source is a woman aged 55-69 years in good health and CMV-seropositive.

CDR3 sequence reads: CASSLEGQGNQPQHF. The CDR3 DNA follows: TGCGCCAGCAGCTTGGAAGGACAGGGAAATCAGCCCCAGCATTTT. The chain combines TRBV5-1 with TRBJ1-5; 8 bases match TRBD1. The CDR3 extends over 15 amino acids. CDR1 is SGHRS, CDR2 YFSETQ, per germline. V trimming: 0 bases; J trimming: 4 bases; junction bases outside the gene matches: 3.